These T cell receptor beta chains were read from a single sample in a study of siplizumab effects on memory and regulatory T cells. TCRdb keeps only in-frame clones here, not all; method: immunoSEQ multiplex PCR. The profile shows approximately 60,000 clones, 70% to 80% of them singletons. The sequencing sample was made of memory CD4+ T cells sorted from blood. Every receptor here comes from a human donor in good health. Both conserved end residues are part of each CDR3. A D gene is named only where the DNA matches it firmly. Only some rows state a clone size, as once, few, many or a class for expanded clones.

D gene: .; J gene: TRBJ1-6; clone size: .; V gene: TRBV7-2; CDR3 DNA: TGTGCCAGCAGCACCCGGACGGGTAATTCACCCCTCCACTTT; CDR3 protein: CASSTRTGNSPLHF
D gene: .; J gene: TRBJ1-2; clone size: .; V gene: TRBV5-6; CDR3 DNA: TGTGCCAGCAGCTCCATTGGGGGGAAAGGCTACACCTTC; CDR3 protein: CASSSIGGKGYTF
D gene: .; J gene: TRBJ2-7; clone size: .; V gene: TRBV7-9; CDR3 DNA: TGTGCCAGCAGCTCCGACATTGAGTACGAGCAGTACTTC; CDR3 protein: CASSSDIEYEQYF
D gene: .; J gene: TRBJ1-3; clone size: .; V gene: TRBV6-6; CDR3 DNA: TGTGCCAGCATCCCAGGGAACGGAAACACCATATATTTT; CDR3 protein: CASIPGNGNTIYF
D gene: .; J gene: TRBJ2-3; clone size: .; V gene: TRBV30; CDR3 DNA: TGTGCCTGGAGTGTACAAGGCCAGACGCAGTATTTT; CDR3 protein: CAWSVQGQTQYF
D gene: .; J gene: TRBJ1-2; clone size: .; V gene: TRBV5-4; CDR3 DNA: TGTGCCAGCAGCCCCGGGACTCTCTATGGCTACACCTTC; CDR3 protein: CASSPGTLYGYTF
D gene: .; J gene: TRBJ2-5; clone size: .; V gene: TRBV21-1; CDR3 DNA: TGTGCCAGCAGGTTAATAGGACAGGTCTGGACCCAGTACTTC; CDR3 protein: CASRLIGQVWTQYF
D gene: .; J gene: TRBJ1-1; clone size: few; V gene: TRBV4-3; CDR3 DNA: TGCGCCAGCAGCCAAGATCGCCCACCTAGTGAAACTGAAGCTTTCTTT; CDR3 protein: CASSQDRPPSETEAFF
D gene: .; J gene: TRBJ1-3; clone size: .; V gene: TRBV30; CDR3 DNA: TGTGCCTGGAGTGTGTCGGGCGGTGGAAACACCATATATTTT; CDR3 protein: CAWSVSGGGNTIYF
D gene: TRBD2; J gene: TRBJ2-3; clone size: once; V gene: TRBV5-1; CDR3 DNA: TGCGCCAGCAGCTTGAGGCAACGGGGGGTGACCACAGATACGCAGTATTTT; CDR3 protein: CASSLRQRGVTTDTQYF
D gene: .; J gene: TRBJ2-3; clone size: .; V gene: TRBV4-3; CDR3 DNA: TGCGCCAGCAGCCAAGCTTTCGGGCCAGATACGCAGTATTTT; CDR3 protein: CASSQAFGPDTQYF
D gene: .; J gene: TRBJ2-3; clone size: .; V gene: TRBV5-6; CDR3 DNA: TGTGCCAGCAGCTTGGCGGTAGGGGGGATGGCCGATACGCAGTATTTT; CDR3 protein: CASSLAVGGMADTQYF